The 23 T cell receptor beta chains presented below share a single source sample, sequenced in a study of blood T cell repertoires in COVID-19. Libraries were prepared by immunoSEQ multiplex PCR; TCRdb keeps only in-frame clonotypes and omits some of them. This table has around 6,300 clones, 80% to 90% appearing once. The specimen was peripheral blood. Source of these receptors: a human donor with active COVID-19. The donor label of this sample is uncertain.

The rearrangement joins TRBV18 to TRBJ1-1; no definite D call. The germline gives CDR1 KGHSH, CDR2 LQKENI. This CDR3 has 16 residues. V was pared by 1 base and J by 4 bases, with 16 bases between. CDR3 in amino acids: CASSPLGSPEGTEAFF. CDR3 DNA: TGTGCCAGCTCACCACTGGGGAGCCCTGAGGGCACTGAAGCTTTCTTT.

The rearrangement joins TRBV19 to TRBJ2-1; tentatively, D is TRBD2 (7 bases). V gave up 7 bases and J gave up 1 base, with 14 bases separating them. The CDR3 sequence is 15 residues long. The germline CDR1 and CDR2 sequences are LNHDA and SQIVND (reference sequence). The CDR3 is CASTNKGGSYNEQFF. The CDR3 region has the DNA TGTGCCAGTACAAATAAGGGGGGGTCCTACAATGAGCAGTTCTTC.

The chain employs TRBV5-1 and TRBJ2-5; D is unclear. The germline CDR1 and CDR2 sequences are SGHRS and YFSETQ. Trimming removed 0 bases at V and 3 bases at J, with 6 bases between. CDR3 length equals 13 residues. The chain's CDR3 is CASSLVAKETQYF. The CDR3 coding sequence is TGCGCCAGCAGCTTGGTAGCAAAAGAGACCCAGTACTTC. The whole variable domain, remainder taken from reference TRBV5-1 and TRBJ2-5, is KAGVTQTPRYLIKTRGQQVTLSCSPISGHRSVSWYQQTPGQGLQFLFEYFSETQRNKGNFPGRFSGRQFSNSRSEMNVSTLELGDSALYLCASSLVAKETQYFGPGTRLLVL.

The chain joins TRBV6-5 to TRBJ1-3, with D uncertain. The CDR3 is made up of 15 amino acids. Germline loops: CDR1 MNHEY, CDR2 SVGAGI. V lost 6 bases to trimming and J lost 0 bases, with 12 bases between them. CDR3 nucleotides: TGTGCCAGCAGGTTTTCCCAGGCCTCTGGAAACACCATATATTTT. As protein: CASRFSQASGNTIYF.

The chain recombines TRBV7-9 with TRBJ2-2; 7 positions agree with TRBD1. The CDR3 has 15 residues. From germline, CDR1 is SEHNR and CDR2 FQNEAQ (reference sequence). The V segment lost 4 bases and the J segment 0 bases; nucleotides outside the gene matches: 2. The chain's CDR3 is CASSSTGANTGELFF. The DNA of the CDR3 is TGTGCCAGCAGCTCCACAGGGGCGAACACCGGGGAGCTGTTTTTT.

This clone was seen just once. The rearrangement joins TRBV4-3 to TRBJ1-5; possible D gene TRBD1, 5 bases. The germline gives CDR1 LGHNA, CDR2 YSLEER. The CDR3 has 14 residues. Trimming pared 1 base from V and 1 base from J, leaving 5 bases between. CDR3 DNA sequence: TGCGCCAGCAGCCAAGCAGGGAGCAATCAGCCCCAGCATTTT. Its protein is CASSQAGSNQPQHF.

The rearrangement joins TRBV7-2 to TRBJ2-3; TRBD2 agrees at 10 bases. Trimming cost V 5 bases and J 2 bases; bases outside gene matches: 4. The CDR3 sequence is 15 residues long. CDR1 and CDR2 from the germline V gene are SGHTA and FQGNSA. CDR3 in DNA: TGTGCCAGCAGCCCAACTAGCGGGGTCACAGATACGCAGTATTTT. Encoded protein: CASSPTSGVTDTQYF. Variable domain in full (rest from reference TRBV7-2 and TRBJ2-3): GAGVSQSPSNKVTEKGKDVELRCDPISGHTALYWYRQSLGQGLEFLIYFQGNSAPDKSGLPSDRFSAERTGGSVSTLTIQRTQQEDSAVYLCASSPTSGVTDTQYFGPGTRLTVL.

The rearrangement uses TRBV29-1 and TRBJ2-5; no definite D call. The CDR3 loop spans 12 amino acids. CDR1 and CDR2 from the germline V gene are SQVTM and ANQGSEA. V lost 4 bases and J 1 base, leaving 7 bases between the germline ends. DNA for the CDR3: TGCAGCGTTGGAGTAGTCCAAGAGACCCAGTACTTC. Protein product: CSVGVVQETQYF.

The chain combines TRBV19 with TRBJ2-7; 10 nucleotides match TRBD1. This CDR3 has 16 residues. Germline V gives CDR1 LNHDA, CDR2 SQIVND (reference sequence). V dropped 0 bases and J dropped 6; count of bases not matched to a gene: 8. CDR3 nucleotide sequence: TGTGCCAGTAGTATAGATCCACGACAGGGGGCTTTCGAGCAGTACTTC. This encodes CASSIDPRQGAFEQYF.

V usage is TRBV12-3 or TRBV12-4 and J usage is TRBJ1-2; D is ambiguous. Trimming cost V 5 bases and J 10 bases, with 14 bases left between them. The CDR3 has 12 residues. DNA of the CDR3: TGTGCCAGCAGTGACTCCCCTATTGTCTACACCTTC. Translated: CASSDSPIVYTF.

The rearrangement uses TRBV11-3 and TRBJ2-7; a weak D match, TRBD1 (6 bases). Trimming left V 1 base short and J 2 bases short, with 9 bases between. Germline CDR1 is SGHNT and CDR2 is YENEEA. The CDR3 runs to 14 residues. CDR3 in DNA: TGTGCCAGCAGCTTAGGAACAGGGACCTACGAGCAGTACTTC. Its protein is CASSLGTGTYEQYF.

Only a few counts were recorded for this clone. The chain links TRBV7-9 to TRBJ1-6, with TRBD1 identical over 8 bases. Germline V gives CDR1 SEHNR, CDR2 FQNEAQ (reference sequence). The CDR3 consists of 14 residues. V lost 3 bases and J lost 8; bases outside the gene matches: 3. The CDR3 spells CASSFPGGDSPLHF. For the CDR3, the DNA is TGTGCCAGCAGCTTTCCAGGGGGCGATTCACCCCTCCACTTT.

The rearrangement joins TRBV15 to TRBJ2-1; 8 nucleotides match TRBD2. The V segment lost 1 base and the J segment 8 bases; nucleotides outside the gene matches: 10. CDR3 length equals 16 residues. From germline, CDR1 is LNHNV and CDR2 YYDKDF (reference sequence). CDR3 DNA sequence: TGTGCCACCAGCAGAGTAGTGTTTGCGGGGGGCCATGAGCAGTTCTTC. Translation: CATSRVVFAGGHEQFF. The complete variable domain, with remaining parts taken from reference TRBV15 and TRBJ2-1, reads DAMVIQNPRYQVTQFGKPVTLSCSQTLNHNVMYWYQQKSSQAPKLLFHYYDKDFNNEADTPDNFQSRRPNTSFCFLDIRSPGLGDTAMYLCATSRVVFAGGHEQFFGPGTRLTVL.

This clone was seen more than once but under ten times. The chain joins TRBV5-1 to TRBJ1-1, with D unclear. Between the trimmed V and J ends, which lost 0 bases and 0 bases, there was a span of 6 bases. CDR3 length equals 14 residues. Germline-derived CDR1 and CDR2 are SGHRS and YFSETQ. This CDR3 reads CASSLGGLNTEAFF. In nucleotides, the CDR3 is TGCGCCAGCAGCTTGGGAGGGCTGAACACTGAAGCTTTCTTT.

This clone was seen only a few times. The chain links TRBV19 to TRBJ2-1; the match to TRBD2 covers 11 bases. V dropped 3 bases and J dropped 7; count of bases not matched to a gene: 11. CDR3 length: 17 residues. Germline V lookup: CDR1 LNHDA, CDR2 SQIVND (reference sequence). CDR3 bases: TGTGCCAGTAGTATCGTCCTTGGGGCTAGCGGGAGGAATGAGCAGTTCTTC. Translating gives CASSIVLGASGRNEQFF.

The rearrangement joins TRBV9 to TRBJ1-1, with 7 bases fitting TRBD1. V shed 4 bases and J 1 base; nucleotides not matched to a gene: 13. This CDR3 has 17 amino acids. Germline V CDR1 and CDR2: SGDLS, YYNGEE. The CDR3 DNA reads TGTGCCAGCAGCCCCGCTCTTGGGGACAGCAGGAACACTGAAGCTTTCTTT. Translation: CASSPALGDSRNTEAFF.

The rearrangement uses TRBV5-1 and TRBJ1-1; no clear D gene. V lost 1 base to trimming and J lost 0 bases, with 4 bases between them. Germline V gene sequence: CDR1 SGHRS, CDR2 YFSETQ. This CDR3 contains 13 residues. The CDR3 spells CASSLSMNTEAFF. For the CDR3, the DNA is TGCGCCAGCAGCTTGTCTATGAACACTGAAGCTTTCTTT.

This rearrangement joins TRBV2 to TRBJ2-3; 7 bases are shared with TRBD2. The germline CDR1 and CDR2 sequences are SNHLY and FYNNEI. The CDR3 has 14 residues. Trimming at V came to 8 bases and at J to 2 bases, leaving 7 bases not matched to a gene. For the CDR3, the DNA is TGTGCCAGCGGGGCGAGCGGGACCACAGATACGCAGTATTTT. This encodes CASGASGTTDTQYF.

The rearrangement links TRBV6-5 to TRBJ1-1; 8 bases match TRBD1. Germline-derived CDR1 and CDR2 are MNHEY and SVGAGI. V shed 7 bases and J 2 bases; nucleotides not matched to a gene: 9. This CDR3 has 15 residues. The CDR3 reads CASNPTGAVNTEAFF. The CDR3 DNA sequence: TGTGCCAGCAACCCGACAGGGGCCGTTAACACTGAAGCTTTCTTT.

This clone was seen only once. This chain links TRBV19 with TRBJ2-5, with TRBD1 as a possible D gene (5 bases). Germline values: CDR1 LNHDA, CDR2 SQIVND (reference sequence). This CDR3 contains 14 residues. The V end lost 5 bases, the J end lost 5 bases, and 15 bases lay between the germline ends. This CDR3 reads CASSPWGSRETQYF. The CDR3 DNA reads TGTGCCAGTAGTCCCTGGGGCTCTCGGGAGACCCAGTACTTC.

This clone has a handful of counts. The chain combines TRBV19 with TRBJ2-7, with TRBD2 matching 15 bases. CDR1 is LNHDA, CDR2 SQIVND, per germline (reference sequence). V lost 7 bases to trimming and J lost 1 base; unmatched junction nucleotides: 2. The CDR3 runs to 15 residues. The CDR3 nucleotides read TGTGCCAGTAAGGGACTAGCGGGAGGTTCCTACGAGCAGTACTTC. This sequence encodes CASKGLAGGSYEQYF.

The chain couples TRBV10-3 to TRBJ2-1; 8 bases align to TRBD2. In germline, CDR1 is ENHRY, CDR2 SYGVKD. V trimming: 8 bases; J trimming: 8 bases; junction bases outside the gene matches: 11. This CDR3 comprises 14 residues. As DNA, the CDR3 is TGTGCCATCGCCGGATCGGGGGGGCGAGATGAGCAGTTCTTC. The encoded protein is CAIAGSGGRDEQFF.

This clone is a singleton in its sample. The chain uses TRBV28 and TRBJ2-3; a weak D match, TRBD2 (7 bases). The CDR3 loop spans 13 amino acids. CDR1 is MDHEN and CDR2 is SYDVKM in the germline V gene. The V gene lost 7 bases and the J gene lost 3 bases, with 11 bases spanning the gap. The CDR3 sequence: CASMGGGTDTQYF. Here the CDR3 DNA reads TGTGCCAGCATGGGAGGGGGGACAGATACGCAGTATTTT.